This TCR beta chain was observed in a study of CD8 T cells in Susac syndrome. Concerning this clonotype: Its antigen is unknown.

Random hexamers served to reverse transcribe about 0.45 to 1 ug RNA. Coverage of TCR beta CDR3 amplification by immunoSEQ multiplex PCR extended to 54 Vbeta and 13 Jbeta. TCRdb fed the immunoSEQ multiplex PCR reads into MiXCR, producing one record per CDR3 protein. The sample has fewer than 150,000 distinct CDR3 sequences; 95% are singletons. CD8+ and CD4+ T cells from blood underwent TCR beta sequencing, which was carried out in a high-throughput format. The germline V and J ends were trimmed by 1 base and 8 bases, with 9 bases remaining between them. Germline V gene sequence: CDR1 SGHRS, CDR2 YFSETQ. The CDR3 extends over 12 amino acids. General study results and limits: The authors acknowledged that the study's TCR sequencing and HLA analysis involved relatively few individuals.

This clonotype was obtained from a human donor with Susac syndrome. The rearrangement uses TRBV5-1 and TRBJ1-1; D not resolved. Sequencing was carried out using CD8+ T cells from PBMCs. The CDR3 protein is CASSLSIGEAFF. CDR3 nucleotides: TGCGCCAGCAGCTTGAGCATCGGGGAAGCTTTCTTT.